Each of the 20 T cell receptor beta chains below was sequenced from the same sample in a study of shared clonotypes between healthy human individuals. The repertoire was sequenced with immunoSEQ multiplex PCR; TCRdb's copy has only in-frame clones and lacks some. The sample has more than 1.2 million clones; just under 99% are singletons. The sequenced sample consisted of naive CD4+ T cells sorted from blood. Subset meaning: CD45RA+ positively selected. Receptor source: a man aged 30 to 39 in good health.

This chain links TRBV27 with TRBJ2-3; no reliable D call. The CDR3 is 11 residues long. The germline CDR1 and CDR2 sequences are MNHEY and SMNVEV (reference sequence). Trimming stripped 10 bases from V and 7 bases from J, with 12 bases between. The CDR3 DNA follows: TGTGCCACCTCGTCAGGATATACGCAGTATTTT. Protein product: CATSSGYTQYF.

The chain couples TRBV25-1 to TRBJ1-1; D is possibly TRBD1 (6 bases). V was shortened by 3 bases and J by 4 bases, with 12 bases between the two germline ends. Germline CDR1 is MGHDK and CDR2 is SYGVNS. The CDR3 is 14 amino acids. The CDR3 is CASSEYRDSTEAFF. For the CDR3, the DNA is TGTGCCAGCAGTGAGTACAGGGACTCCACTGAAGCTTTCTTT.

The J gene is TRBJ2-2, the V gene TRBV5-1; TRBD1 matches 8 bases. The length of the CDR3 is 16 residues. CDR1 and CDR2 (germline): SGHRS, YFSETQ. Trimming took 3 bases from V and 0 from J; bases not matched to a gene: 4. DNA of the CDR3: TGCGCCAGCAGCTATTGGGACAGGCCGAACACCGGGGAGCTGTTTTTT. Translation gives CASSYWDRPNTGELFF.

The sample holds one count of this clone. CDR3 loop: CASSLDSSGSYEQFF. The DNA of the CDR3 is TGTGCCAGCAGCTTAGACTCTAGCGGGAGCTATGAGCAGTTCTTC. The rearrangement links TRBV7-2 to TRBJ2-1, with 10 bases matching TRBD2. Germline-derived CDR1 and CDR2 are SGHTA and FQGNSA. Germline trimming cut 1 base from V and 8 bases from J; bases unmatched to any gene: 5. CDR3 length: 15 residues.

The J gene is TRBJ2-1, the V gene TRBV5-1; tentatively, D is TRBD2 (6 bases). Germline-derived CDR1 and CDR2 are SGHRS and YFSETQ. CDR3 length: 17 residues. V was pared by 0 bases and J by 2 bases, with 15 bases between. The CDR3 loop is CASSLDEGWGAYNEQFF. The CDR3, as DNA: TGCGCCAGCAGCTTGGACGAGGGCTGGGGGGCCTACAATGAGCAGTTCTTC.

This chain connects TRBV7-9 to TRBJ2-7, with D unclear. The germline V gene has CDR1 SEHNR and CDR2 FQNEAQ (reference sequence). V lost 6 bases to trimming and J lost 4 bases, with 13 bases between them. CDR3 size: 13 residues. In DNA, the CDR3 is TGTGCCAGCAGTCGGACGGACCAATACGAGCAGTACTTC. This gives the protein CASSRTDQYEQYF. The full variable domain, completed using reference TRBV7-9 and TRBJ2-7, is DTGVSQNPRHKITKRGQNVTFRCDPISEHNRLYWYRQTLGQGPEFLTYFQNEAQLEKSRLLSDRFSAERPKGSFSTLEIQRTEQGDSAMYLCASSRTDQYEQYFGPGTRLTVT.

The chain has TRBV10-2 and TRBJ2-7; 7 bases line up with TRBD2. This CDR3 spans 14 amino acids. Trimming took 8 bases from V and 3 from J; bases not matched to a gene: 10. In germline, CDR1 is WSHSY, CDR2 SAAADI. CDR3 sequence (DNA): TGCGCCAGCTCCCAGTTGGGGGGGATCTACGAGCAGTACTTC. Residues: CASSQLGGIYEQYF.

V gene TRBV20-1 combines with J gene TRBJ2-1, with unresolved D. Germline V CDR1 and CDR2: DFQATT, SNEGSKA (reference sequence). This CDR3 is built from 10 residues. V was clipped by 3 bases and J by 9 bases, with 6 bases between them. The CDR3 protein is CSARVIEQFF. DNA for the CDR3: TGCAGTGCTAGGGTTATTGAGCAGTTCTTC.

CDR3 amino acids: CASSQDPTTWETQYF. The CDR3 DNA sequence: TGTGCCAGCAGCCAAGATCCGACGACTTGGGAGACCCAGTACTTC. The V call is TRBV4-2, the J call TRBJ2-5, with unresolved D. The CDR3 loop spans 15 amino acids. The germline gives CDR1 LGHNA, CDR2 YNFKEQ. The V gene lost 0 bases and the J gene lost 5 bases, with 13 bases spanning the gap.

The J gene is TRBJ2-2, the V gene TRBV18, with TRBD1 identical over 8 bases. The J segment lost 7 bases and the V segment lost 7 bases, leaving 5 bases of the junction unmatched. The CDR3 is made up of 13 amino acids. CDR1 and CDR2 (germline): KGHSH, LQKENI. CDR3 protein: CASCGQGGGELFF. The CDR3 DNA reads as TGTGCCAGCTGCGGACAGGGAGGCGGGGAGCTGTTTTTT.

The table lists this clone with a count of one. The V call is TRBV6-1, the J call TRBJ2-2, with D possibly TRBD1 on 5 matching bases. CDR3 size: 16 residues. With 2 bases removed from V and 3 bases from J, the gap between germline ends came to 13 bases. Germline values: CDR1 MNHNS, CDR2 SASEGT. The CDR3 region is CASSEPRGWDTGELFF. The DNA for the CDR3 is TGTGCCAGCAGTGAACCTAGGGGATGGGACACCGGGGAGCTGTTTTTT.

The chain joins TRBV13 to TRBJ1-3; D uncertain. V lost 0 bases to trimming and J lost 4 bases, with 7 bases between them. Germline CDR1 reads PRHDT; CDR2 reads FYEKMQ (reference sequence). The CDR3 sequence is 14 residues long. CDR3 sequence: CASSLGLRGNTIYF. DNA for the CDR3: TGTGCCAGCAGCTTAGGCCTCCGCGGAAACACCATATATTTT.

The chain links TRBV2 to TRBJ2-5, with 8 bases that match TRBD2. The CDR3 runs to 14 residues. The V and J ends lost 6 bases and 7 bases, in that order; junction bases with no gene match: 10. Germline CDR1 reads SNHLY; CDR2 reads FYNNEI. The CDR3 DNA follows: TGTGCCAGCAGACGAGCGGGAGCGGCGGGGACCCAGTACTTC. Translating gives CASRRAGAAGTQYF.

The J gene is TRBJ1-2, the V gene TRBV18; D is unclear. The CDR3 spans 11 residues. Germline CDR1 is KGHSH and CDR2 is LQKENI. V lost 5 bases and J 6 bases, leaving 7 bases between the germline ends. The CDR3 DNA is TGTGCCAGCTCATTGGCCAATGGCTACACCTTC. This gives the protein CASSLANGYTF.

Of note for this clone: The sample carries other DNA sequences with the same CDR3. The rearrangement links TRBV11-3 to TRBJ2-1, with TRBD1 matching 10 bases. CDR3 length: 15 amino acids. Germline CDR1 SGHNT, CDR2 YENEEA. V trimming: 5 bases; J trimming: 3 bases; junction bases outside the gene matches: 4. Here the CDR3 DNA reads TGTGCCAGCAGCCCACGGACAGGGGGCTACAATGAGCAGTTCTTC. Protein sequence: CASSPRTGGYNEQFF.

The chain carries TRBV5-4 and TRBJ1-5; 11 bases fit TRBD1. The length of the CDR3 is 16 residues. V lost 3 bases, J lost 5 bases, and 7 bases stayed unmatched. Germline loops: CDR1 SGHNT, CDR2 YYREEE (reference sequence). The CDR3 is CASSSNPGQGDQPQHF. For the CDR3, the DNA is TGTGCCAGCAGCTCGAACCCGGGACAGGGGGATCAGCCCCAGCATTTT.

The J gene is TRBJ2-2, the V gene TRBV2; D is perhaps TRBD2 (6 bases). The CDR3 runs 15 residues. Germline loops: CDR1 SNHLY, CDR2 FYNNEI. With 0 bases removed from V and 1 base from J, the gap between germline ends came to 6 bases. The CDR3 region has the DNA TGTGCCAGCAGTGAAGCTAGCGGGAACACCGGGGAGCTGTTTTTT. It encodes CASSEASGNTGELFF.

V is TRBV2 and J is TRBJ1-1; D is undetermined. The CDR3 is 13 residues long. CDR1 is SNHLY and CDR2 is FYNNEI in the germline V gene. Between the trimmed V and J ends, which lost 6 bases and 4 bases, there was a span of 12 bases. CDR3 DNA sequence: TGTGCCAGCAGCCAGGACCTCGGCACTGAAGCTTTCTTT. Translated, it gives CASSQDLGTEAFF.

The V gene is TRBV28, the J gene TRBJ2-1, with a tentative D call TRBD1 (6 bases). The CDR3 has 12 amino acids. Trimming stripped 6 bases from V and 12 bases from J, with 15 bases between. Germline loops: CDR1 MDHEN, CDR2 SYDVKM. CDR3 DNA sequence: TGTGCCAGCAGCTACAGGGAAGTTGGGCAGTTCTTC. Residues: CASSYREVGQFF. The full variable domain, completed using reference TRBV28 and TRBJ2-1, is DVKVTQSSRYLVKRTGEKVFLECVQDMDHENMFWYRQDPGLGLRLIYFSYDVKMKEKGDIPEGYSVSREKKERFSLILESASTNQTSMYLCASSYREVGQFFGPGTRLTVL.

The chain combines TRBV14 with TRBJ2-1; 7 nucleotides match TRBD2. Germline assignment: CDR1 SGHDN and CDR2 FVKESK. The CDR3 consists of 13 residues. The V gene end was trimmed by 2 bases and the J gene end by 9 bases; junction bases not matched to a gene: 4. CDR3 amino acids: CASSQRTSFEQFF. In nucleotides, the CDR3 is TGTGCCAGCAGCCAACGGACTAGTTTTGAGCAGTTCTTC.